This T cell receptor (beta chain) came from a study of beta chain features in type 1 diabetes. Study-wide points: Relative to healthy donors, patients appeared to have naive, central memory and Treg TCRB repertoires that were more similar.

About this clone: Its antigen remains unidentified.

Since all of the isolated RNA was reverse transcribed, expressed TCRB transcripts were what got sequenced. Measured with immunoSEQ multiplex PCR; TCRdb has only the in-frame clones, and not every one. This table holds about 60,000 clones, around three fifths found once. CDR1 SGHRS and CDR2 YFSETQ come from the germline V gene. V lost 5 bases, J lost 4 bases, and 6 bases stayed unmatched. This CDR3 comprises 14 residues. This receptor was taken from a woman between 18 and 29 years old in good health. V and J are TRBV5-1 and TRBJ1-1, with 9 bases matching TRBD1. Material for sequencing was Tregs from blood. DNA of the CDR3: TGCGCCAGCAGGGCCGGGACAGGGTCCACTGAAGCTTTCTTT. Translated, it gives CASRAGTGSTEAFF.